These 8 T cell receptor beta chains were all obtained from the same sample, sequenced in a study of blood T cell repertoires in COVID-19. Some clones are missing from TCRdb's copy, which holds only in-frame ones; the method was immunoSEQ multiplex PCR. The sample lists about 90,000 clones, 75% to 90% occurring once. Sequencing was performed on peripheral blood. The receptors originated from a man older than 75 with active or convalescent COVID-19.

J is TRBJ1-5 and V is TRBV19, with a possible D match to TRBD1 (5 bases). Germline V gene data show CDR1 as LNHDA and CDR2 as SQIVND (reference sequence). This CDR3 is built from 13 residues. V lost 3 bases and J 6 bases, leaving 9 bases between the germline ends. The CDR3 region is CASSIGGVQPQHF. CDR3 bases: TGTGCCAGTAGTATTGGAGGGGTTCAGCCCCAGCATTTT.

This sequence joins TRBV30 and TRBJ1-1; D remains ambiguous. The CDR3 length is 13 residues. The germline gives CDR1 GTSNPN, CDR2 SVGIG (reference sequence). Trimming shortened V by 0 bases and J by 3 bases, and 8 bases separated the two germline ends. CDR3: CAWSVQSYTEAFF. CDR3 nucleotide sequence: TGTGCCTGGAGTGTACAGTCCTACACTGAAGCTTTCTTT.

The rearrangement uses TRBV7-2 and TRBJ2-3, with D perhaps TRBD2 (5 bases). V was trimmed by 1 base and J by 1 base, leaving 12 bases between them. The CDR3 contains 16 residues. Per the germline V gene, CDR1 is SGHTA and CDR2 is FQGNSA. The CDR3, as DNA: TGTGCCAGCAGCTTAGTGGCCGGGGTGGGCACAGATACGCAGTATTTT. Translated, it gives CASSLVAGVGTDTQYF. Variable domain in full (rest from reference TRBV7-2 and TRBJ2-3): GAGVSQSPSNKVTEKGKDVELRCDPISGHTALYWYRQSLGQGLEFLIYFQGNSAPDKSGLPSDRFSAERTGGSVSTLTIQRTQQEDSAVYLCASSLVAGVGTDTQYFGPGTRLTVL.

This clone has only one observation. The chain links TRBV9 to TRBJ2-2; a possible D gene is TRBD2 (6 bases). The CDR3 length is 15 residues. Germline V gene lookup returns CDR1 SGDLS and CDR2 YYNGEE. Trimming took off 6 bases at V and 2 bases at J, with 14 bases between the two ends. The CDR3 is CASTEGGTNTGELFF. The CDR3 region has the DNA TGTGCCAGCACCGAGGGCGGGACCAACACCGGGGAGCTGTTTTTT. The variable domain in full, with the rest retrieved from reference TRBV9 and TRBJ2-2, is DSGVTQTPKHLITATGQRVTLRCSPRSGDLSVYWYQQSLDQGLQFLIQYYNGEERAKGNILERFSAQQFPDLHSELNLSSLELGDSALYFCASTEGGTNTGELFFGEGSRLTVL.

The chain has TRBV30 and TRBJ2-1; 9 positions agree with TRBD2. Per the germline V gene, CDR1 is GTSNPN and CDR2 is SVGIG (reference sequence). The CDR3 contains 17 residues. V was clipped by 2 bases and J by 7 bases; unmatched bases: 15. The CDR3 reads CAWSSSKVAGASNEQFF. The DNA of the CDR3 is TGTGCCTGGAGTTCTAGCAAGGTAGCGGGAGCAAGTAATGAGCAGTTCTTC.

Here the CDR3 reads CASSYLLTGNPRPTIYF. In DNA form, the CDR3 reads TGTGCCAGCAGCTACTTACTAACAGGGAATCCCCGTCCCACCATATATTTT. The rearrangement uses TRBV7-9 and TRBJ1-3; D perhaps matches TRBD1 (6 bases). Germline V gene data show CDR1 as SEHNR and CDR2 as FQNEAQ (reference sequence). This CDR3 is built from 17 residues. Between the trimmed V and J ends, which lost 4 bases and 9 bases, there was a span of 25 bases.

The chain joins TRBV19 to TRBJ1-3; 8 bases are shared with TRBD1. Germline V CDR1 and CDR2: LNHDA, SQIVND (reference sequence). J gave up 3 bases and V 7 bases, and 8 bases lay outside the gene matches. This CDR3 comprises 15 residues. CDR3 residues: CASTKDRAGGNTIYF. The CDR3 region has the DNA TGTGCCAGTACCAAGGACAGGGCAGGTGGAAACACCATATATTTT.

This clone was counted at least ten times. The chain couples TRBV19 to TRBJ2-3; no clear D. Germline values: CDR1 LNHDA, CDR2 SQIVND (reference sequence). The CDR3 covers 16 residues. V lost 0 bases to trimming and J lost 2 bases, with 12 bases between them. CDR3 nucleotide sequence: TGTGCCAGTAGTATAGATCTTGGCAAAACCACAGATACGCAGTATTTT. Protein product: CASSIDLGKTTDTQYF.